The source of this T cell receptor beta chain is a study of shared clonotypes between healthy human individuals. This table comes from immunoSEQ multiplex PCR, and its TCRdb copy is limited to in-frame clones, with some not included. This table holds about 2.1 million clones, roughly 91% found once. V lost 6 bases to trimming and J lost 3 bases, with 8 bases between them. Per germline, CDR1 WSHSY and CDR2 SAAADI. The CDR3 covers 13 residues. Terminally differentiated effector memory CD45RA+ cells were excluded from the naive CD8 cells, which were CD45RO-negative and positively selected for CCR7. Caucasian adults residing in Nashville, Tennessee made up all the donors.

This sequence originates from a young man in good health. Some clones in this sample may be carry-over from other donors' samples. The V and J genes are TRBV10-2 and TRBJ2-2; maybe TRBD2 (6 bases). Sequences were obtained from naive CD8+ T cells from PBMCs. CDR3 sequence (DNA): TGCGCCAGCAGGCGGGATGACACCGGGGAGCTGTTTTTT. This sequence encodes CASRRDDTGELFF.